The source of this T cell receptor beta chain is a study of blood T cell repertoires in COVID-19. Study information: Acute and convalescent COVID-19 samples came from the United States, Italy and Spain. T cells, B-cell-depleted T cells, or PBMCs provided the cDNA or gDNA that served as material.

Sequencing was performed with immunoSEQ multiplex PCR; in TCRdb, only in-frame clones are kept and a portion is missing. This table has over 250,000 clones, about 85% appearing once. This clonotype was obtained from a woman between 45 and 60 years old who had recovered from COVID-19. The sample comprised PBMCs or T cells enriched from blood (not recorded which).

The CDR3 DNA reads as TGTGCCAGCAGCAGAACAGGGGGCATTCAGCCCCAGCATTTT. This encodes CASSRTGGIQPQHF. The chain has TRBV6-5 and TRBJ1-5, with 9 bases lining up with TRBD1. This CDR3 has 14 amino acids. CDR1 MNHEY and CDR2 SVGAGI come from the germline V gene. Trimming at V came to 6 bases and at J to 6 bases, leaving 6 bases not matched to a gene.